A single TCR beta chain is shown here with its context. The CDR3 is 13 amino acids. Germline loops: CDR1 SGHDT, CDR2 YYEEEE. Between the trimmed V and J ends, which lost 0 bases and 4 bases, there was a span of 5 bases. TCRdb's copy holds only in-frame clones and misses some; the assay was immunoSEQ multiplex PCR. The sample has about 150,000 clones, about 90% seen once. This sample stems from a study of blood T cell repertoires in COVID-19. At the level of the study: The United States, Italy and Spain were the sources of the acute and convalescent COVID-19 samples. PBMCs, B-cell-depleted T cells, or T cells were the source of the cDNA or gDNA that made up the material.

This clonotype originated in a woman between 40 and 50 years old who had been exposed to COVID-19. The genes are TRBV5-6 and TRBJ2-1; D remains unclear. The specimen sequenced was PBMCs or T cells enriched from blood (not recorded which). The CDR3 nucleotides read TGTGCCAGCAGCTTGGCCAGGTACAATGAGCAGTTCTTC. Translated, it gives CASSLARYNEQFF.